These T cell receptor beta chains were read from a single sample in a study of T cell responses to AZD1222 COVID-19 vaccine. Repertoires were generated with immunoSEQ multiplex PCR, while TCRdb's copy carries only in-frame clones and drops some. The table shows about 92,000 clones, with roughly nine tenths occurring only once. The source material was peripheral blood, sampled on day 0 of AZD1222 vaccination. All receptors come from an adult in good health. Both conserved end residues are part of each CDR3. D genes are given only for firm matches. Only some rows state a clone size, as once, few, many or a class for expanded clones.

j_call	clone_size	v_call	d_call	cdr3_nt	cdr3_aa
TRBJ2-1	-	TRBV5-8	-	TGTGCCAGCAGCTTGAGCTTAAACAATGAGCAGTTCTTC	CASSLSLNNEQFF
TRBJ1-4	-	TRBV30	TRBD1	TGTGCCTGGAGCCAAACAGGGGGGGAAAAACTGTTTTTT	CAWSQTGGEKLFF
TRBJ2-7	-	TRBV27	-	TGTGCCAGCAGTCGTAGTACTATTTACGAGCAGTACTTC	CASSRSTIYEQYF
TRBJ1-5	-	TRBV28	-	TGTGCCAGCAGTTTCCTCTGGCAGGGGTTTTATCAGCCCCAGCATTTT	CASSFLWQGFYQPQHF
TRBJ1-2	-	TRBV11-2	TRBD1	TGTGCCAGCAGGATTTGGACAGGGAAGTCGGGCTACACCTTC	CASRIWTGKSGYTF
TRBJ1-2	-	TRBV18	TRBD1	TGTGCCAGCTCACCAAGGACAGGGGAGGATCTAGGCGGCTACACCTTC	CASSPRTGEDLGGYTF
TRBJ1-1	-	TRBV16	-	TGTGCCAGCAGCCAATTCCGGACATCCAATTCGGAAGCTTTCTTT	CASSQFRTSNSEAFF
TRBJ1-5	-	TRBV11-2	-	TGTGCCAGCAGCTTATGGCGGAATCAGCCCCAGCATTTT	CASSLWRNQPQHF
TRBJ1-2	-	TRBV3-1/TRBV3-2	-	TGTGCCAGCAGCCAACTAACGGGGGGGACCTATGGCTACACCTTC	CASSQLTGGTYGYTF
TRBJ1-5	-	TRBV6-5	-	TGTGCCAGCAGTTATTCCACGGGGAGTCAGCCCCAGCATTTT	CASSYSTGSQPQHF
TRBJ2-7	-	TRBV3-1/TRBV3-2	TRBD2	TGTGCCAGCATTTCTAGTAGCGGGAGCTCCTACGAGCAGTACTTC	CASISSSGSSYEQYF
TRBJ1-2	-	TRBV6-5	-	TGTGCCAGCTGCCCTTTGGACAGACTCTATGGCTACACCTTC	CASCPLDRLYGYTF
TRBJ1-3	-	TRBV7-2	-	TGTGCCAGCAGCTTAGTGGGGGGCTCTGGAAACACCATATATTTT	CASSLVGGSGNTIYF
TRBJ1-3	-	TRBV6-6	-	TGTGCCAGCAGTTACTCTGACCCCAGAAACACCATATATTTT	CASSYSDPRNTIYF
TRBJ1-3	-	TRBV7-2	-	TGTGCCAGCAGCTTGTGGAGAAACACCATATATTTT	CASSLWRNTIYF
TRBJ2-3	-	TRBV12-3/TRBV12-4	-	TGTGCCAGCGAGGCCAGGGGCACAGATACGCAGTATTTT	CASEARGTDTQYF
TRBJ1-5	-	TRBV4-1	-	TGCGCCAGCAGCCAAGATAATCAGGGTCAGCCCCAGCATTTT	CASSQDNQGQPQHF
TRBJ2-3	few	TRBV23-1	-	TGCGCCAGGGGGGCAACAGATACGCAGTATTTT	CARGATDTQYF
TRBJ1-2	few	TRBV29-1	TRBD1	TGCAGCGTTGAACAGTTACCCGGGACAGGGGTTGGCTACACCTTC	CSVEQLPGTGVGYTF
TRBJ2-1	-	TRBV28	-	TGTGCCAGCACCTCACGAGGTGAGCAGTTCTTC	CASTSRGEQFF
TRBJ1-2	-	TRBV12-3/TRBV12-4	-	TGTGCCAGCAGTTTTACGGCTAACTATGGCTACACCTTC	CASSFTANYGYTF
TRBJ2-7	few	TRBV28	-	TGTGCCAGCAGTTCGGGACTCCTTGGGGAGTACTTC	CASSSGLLGEYF
TRBJ1-6	-	TRBV29-1	-	TGCAGCGTTAACGAGGGATCAGGGTCACCCCTCCACTTT	CSVNEGSGSPLHF
TRBJ2-5	-	TRBV5-1	-	TGCGCCAGCAGCTTTCCTCAAAAAGAGACCCAGTACTTC	CASSFPQKETQYF
TRBJ1-3	-	TRBV3-1/TRBV3-2	-	TGTGCCAGCAGCCAAGATCGGGGGGACGGTTATCTATGCGCTGGAAACACCATATATTTT	CASSQDRGDGYLCAGNTIYF
TRBJ2-3	-	TRBV6-5	-	TGTGCCAGCAGCCCGGGCGGGTTAACAGATACGCAGTATTTT	CASSPGGLTDTQYF
TRBJ2-3	-	TRBV9	-	TGTGCCAGCAGCGTAGTTCCAGATACGCAGTATTTT	CASSVVPDTQYF
TRBJ1-1	-	TRBV28	-	TGTGCCAGCACCACCTCCGAGCCCATGAACACTGAAGCTTTCTTT	CASTTSEPMNTEAFF
TRBJ1-1	-	TRBV6-2/TRBV6-3	-	TGTGCCAGCAGTTACTCCCGACGGGTACAGACCACTGAAGCTTTCTTT	CASSYSRRVQTTEAFF
TRBJ1-4	-	TRBV5-8	TRBD1	TGTGCCAGCAGCCGGGGGACAGGCGGTAATGAAAAACTGTTTTTT	CASSRGTGGNEKLFF
TRBJ1-1	-	TRBV2	-	TGTGCCACCTCCCCGGACGTGACTGAAGCTTTCTTT	CATSPDVTEAFF
TRBJ1-3	-	TRBV10-3	TRBD1	TGTGCCCTCTATCGGGGACAGGGAAACACCATATATTTT	CALYRGQGNTIYF
TRBJ2-7	-	TRBV27	TRBD2	TGTGCCAGCAGCTCCCCAGCGGGAGGGCCCTACGAGCAGTACTTC	CASSSPAGGPYEQYF
TRBJ1-3	-	TRBV30	-	TGTGCCTGGGGGGGGCTGTTGAGGGGAAACACCATATATTTT	CAWGGLLRGNTIYF
TRBJ1-2	-	TRBV18	TRBD1	TGTGCCAGCTCACCCTCGGACAGGGGGAGCGGCTACACCTTC	CASSPSDRGSGYTF
TRBJ2-2	once	TRBV11-3	-	TGTGCCAGCAGTAAACCCCAGGGGTTGAGGACCGGGGAGCTGTTTTTT	CASSKPQGLRTGELFF
TRBJ1-3	once	TRBV9	TRBD1	TGTGCCAGCAGCGTAGCCCTACAGGGGACGGGAAACACCATATATTTT	CASSVALQGTGNTIYF
TRBJ1-2	-	TRBV12-3/TRBV12-4	-	TGTGCCAGCAGTTTCCGAAGGGGATATGGCTACACCTTC	CASSFRRGYGYTF
TRBJ1-3	-	TRBV5-1	-	TGCGCCAGCAGCTGGGAGACGGTCTCTGGAAACACCATATATTTT	CASSWETVSGNTIYF
TRBJ1-2	-	TRBV3-1/TRBV3-2	-	TGTGCCAGCAGCACACAAGGAGATTACTATGGCTACACCTTC	CASSTQGDYYGYTF
TRBJ2-4	-	TRBV7-9	TRBD1	TGTGCCAGCAGCTTGGGACAGGGAAGACAGTACTTC	CASSLGQGRQYF
TRBJ2-2	once	TRBV6-5	-	TGTGCCACCCGGGGAGCTCTTGGGTCCGGGGAGCTGTTTTTT	CATRGALGSGELFF
TRBJ1-6	-	TRBV5-4	-	TGTGCCAGCAGCTTGCGGGCCCGGGGGCGTAATTCACCCCTCCACTTT	CASSLRARGRNSPLHF
TRBJ2-7	-	TRBV11-2	-	TGTGCCAGCAGCTTGGAGTCCGGGGTAGCCTACGATCAGTACTTC	CASSLESGVAYDQYF
TRBJ1-5	once	TRBV7-8	-	TGTGCCAGCAGCTTACGGGGAGCTCAGCCCCAGCATTTT	CASSLRGAQPQHF
TRBJ1-6	-	TRBV18	-	TGTGCCAGCTCACCACCACAAGGGGGGAATTCACCCCTCCACTTT	CASSPPQGGNSPLHF
TRBJ1-1	-	TRBV7-2	-	TGTGCCAGCAGCTTACCCACCCCCACTGAAGCTTTCTTT	CASSLPTPTEAFF
TRBJ2-2	once	TRBV7-9	-	TGTGCCAGCAGCTATCGGGGAAACACCGGGGAGCTGTTTTTT	CASSYRGNTGELFF
TRBJ2-5	once	TRBV2	TRBD2	TGTGCCACCGCAAGGACTAGCGGGAGTGAGACCCAGTACTTC	CATARTSGSETQYF
TRBJ1-5	-	TRBV19	-	TGTGCCAGTAGCCCTAAACGGGGCAATCAGCCCCAGCATTTT	CASSPKRGNQPQHF
TRBJ2-1	-	TRBV6-4	TRBD1	TGTGCCAGCAGTGCCGACCGTGGGGTGACAGGGTCCAACAATGAGCAGTTCTTC	CASSADRGVTGSNNEQFF
TRBJ2-2	-	TRBV20-1	-	TGCAGTGCTAGTCTACGAGGGGAGCTGTTTTTT	CSASLRGELFF
TRBJ1-4	-	TRBV7-2	TRBD1	TGTGCCAGCAGCTCTCACAGGGGAACTAATGAAAAACTGTTTTTT	CASSSHRGTNEKLFF
TRBJ1-4	-	TRBV5-1	-	TGCGCCAGCAGCCGGGACACCGCAACTAATGAAAAACTGTTTTTT	CASSRDTATNEKLFF
TRBJ2-1	-	TRBV27	TRBD1	TGTGCCAGCAACCTCAGCGAGGGGGCGCCATTAAATGAGCAGTTCTTC	CASNLSEGAPLNEQFF
TRBJ1-5	-	TRBV4-1	-	TGCGCCAGCAGCCAAACAGTTCCGGGACCGTTCAATCAGCCCCAGCATTTT	CASSQTVPGPFNQPQHF
TRBJ1-5	few	TRBV7-2	-	TGTGCCAGCAGCTTAGTCCAGGGCCAGCCCCAGCATTTT	CASSLVQGQPQHF
TRBJ1-1	-	TRBV25-1	-	TGTGCCAGCAGTGTGACTCCCGGGACTGAAGCTTTCTTT	CASSVTPGTEAFF